The next 27 T cell receptor beta chains were all read from a single sample in a study of T cells after somatic rescue of genetic block. This table comes from immunoSEQ multiplex PCR, and its TCRdb copy is limited to in-frame clones, with some not included. The sample records fewer than 150,000 clones, around nine tenths being singletons. Sequencing used peripheral blood mononuclear cells (PBMCs). The receptors were sampled from a woman under 30.

The chain uses TRBV5-4 and TRBJ2-7; TRBD1 aligns across 7 bases. Germline assignment: CDR1 SGHNT and CDR2 YYREEE (reference sequence). The trim removed 3 bases at V and 0 bases at J, leaving 3 bases unmatched. This CDR3 region has 14 residues. CDR3 residues: CASSWGQLSYEQYF. The CDR3 DNA sequence: TGTGCCAGCAGCTGGGGACAGCTCTCCTACGAGCAGTACTTC.

The chain employs TRBV30 and TRBJ1-3, with D tentatively TRBD1 (5 bases). Germline values: CDR1 GTSNPN, CDR2 SVGIG (reference sequence). The CDR3 length is 14 residues. Trimming stripped 0 bases from V and 1 base from J, with 7 bases between. The DNA for the CDR3 is TGTGCCTGGAGTGTTGGGGGGTCTGGAAACACCATATATTTT. This sequence encodes CAWSVGGSGNTIYF.

The chain recombines TRBV11-2 with TRBJ1-2; 8 positions agree with TRBD1. The germline CDR1 and CDR2 sequences are SGHAT and FQNNGV. The junction had 10 bases not matched to a gene; V was cut back by 5 bases and J by 8 bases. There are 14 residues in the CDR3. The CDR3 spells CASSVQQGVGGYTF. The CDR3 coding sequence is TGTGCCAGCAGCGTTCAACAGGGGGTGGGAGGCTACACCTTC. Supplemented by reference TRBV11-2 and TRBJ1-2, the full variable domain reads EAGVAQSPRYKIIEKRQSVAFWCNPISGHATLYWYQQILGQGPKLLIQFQNNGVVDDSQLPKDRFSAERLKGVDSTLKIQPAKLEDSAVYLCASSVQQGVGGYTFGSGTRLTVV.

The chain uses TRBV5-4 and TRBJ1-3; 7 bases line up with TRBD1. This CDR3 is built from 15 residues. The germline gives CDR1 SGHNT, CDR2 YYREEE (reference sequence). V shed 4 bases and J 0 bases; nucleotides not matched to a gene: 4. The CDR3 DNA sequence: TGTGCCAGCAGCCGGGGGACAGACTCTGGAAACACCATATATTTT. This codes for CASSRGTDSGNTIYF. Full variable domain (rest looked up from reference TRBV5-4 and TRBJ1-3): ETGVTQSPTHLIKTRGQQVTLRCSSQSGHNTVSWYQQALGQGPQFIFQYYREEENGRGNFPPRFSGLQFPNYSSELNVNALELDDSALYLCASSRGTDSGNTIYFGEGSWLTVV.

This sequence joins TRBV5-8 and TRBJ1-2, with D possibly matching TRBD1 (5 bases). Trimming removed 2 bases from V and 1 base from J, with 15 bases in between. The CDR3 has 16 residues. CDR1 and CDR2 from the germline V gene are SGHTS and YDEGEE. The CDR3 sequence: CASSFLPGELNYGYTF. CDR3 in DNA: TGTGCCAGCAGCTTCCTTCCGGGGGAGCTTAACTATGGCTACACCTTC.

This chain connects TRBV6-5 to TRBJ1-1; D unresolved. This CDR3 is 16 amino acids long. Germline loops: CDR1 MNHEY, CDR2 SVGAGI. Trimming removed 2 bases at V and 7 bases at J, with 20 bases between. The CDR3 nucleotides are TGTGCCAGCAGTTACGGTAGTTACCCCGGGGTGATTGAAGCTTTCTTT. Encoded protein: CASSYGSYPGVIEAFF.

The gene calls are TRBV5-1 and TRBJ2-7; unclear D gene. V shed 0 bases and J shed 0 bases, with 10 bases lying between them. Germline CDR1 is SGHRS and CDR2 is YFSETQ. This CDR3 region has 15 residues. The CDR3 DNA follows: TGCGCCAGCAGCTTGGAATCACACCCCTCCTACGAGCAGTACTTC. Translating gives CASSLESHPSYEQYF.

This chain links TRBV7-8 with TRBJ1-4; D call uncertain. V dropped 2 bases and J dropped 3 bases, with 10 bases sitting between them. CDR3 length equals 15 residues. Germline V CDR1 and CDR2: SGHVS, FQNEAQ. The CDR3 DNA is TGTGCCAGCAGCTTATGGCAGGTGGCTAATGAAAAACTGTTTTTT. Protein sequence: CASSLWQVANEKLFF. Using reference TRBV7-8 and TRBJ1-4 for the parts outside the CDR3, the full variable domain is GAGVSQSPRYKVAKRGQDVALRCDPISGHVSLFWYQQALGQGPEFLTYFQNEAQLDKSGLPSDRFFAERPEGSVSTLKIQRTQQEDSAVYLCASSLWQVANEKLFFGSGTQLSVL.

This chain uses TRBV4-3 with TRBJ2-3, with D perhaps given as TRBD1 or TRBD2 (6 bases each). Germline V gives CDR1 LGHNA, CDR2 YSLEER. The CDR3 has 15 residues. Trimming pared 3 bases from V and 6 bases from J, leaving 16 bases between. DNA of the CDR3: TGCGCCAGCAGCCACGCAGTTCAGGGGACTGATACGCAGTATTTT. Its translation is CASSHAVQGTDTQYF.

The gene calls are TRBV30 and TRBJ1-2, with a weak D call TRBD1 (6 bases). Germline CDR1 is GTSNPN and CDR2 is SVGIG (reference sequence). V lost 2 bases, J lost 8 bases, and 15 bases lay in between. The CDR3 has 13 residues. The CDR3 bases are TGTGCCTGGAGTTCCTCGTGGGGGCAGGGCTACACCTTC. Its protein product is CAWSSSWGQGYTF.

The CDR3 loop reads CASSAGGAGNEQFF. The CDR3 DNA reads TGTGCCAGCAGCGCAGGGGGGGCCGGCAATGAGCAGTTCTTC. The chain is built from TRBV5-4 and TRBJ2-1; D could derive from TRBD1 or TRBD2 (7 bases each). The CDR3 totals 14 residues. Germline V gives CDR1 SGHNT, CDR2 YYREEE (reference sequence). V was shortened by 4 bases and J by 6 bases, with 14 bases between the two germline ends.

V and J are TRBV4-2 and TRBJ2-2, with TRBD2 matching over 7 bases. Trimming took 1 base from V and 2 from J; bases not matched to a gene: 13. Germline V gene lookup returns CDR1 LGHNA and CDR2 YNFKEQ. The CDR3 is 19 residues long. DNA for the CDR3: TGTGCCAGCAGCCAAGGGGAGGCCAGCGGGGCCCTCAACACCGGGGAGCTGTTTTTT. This encodes CASSQGEASGALNTGELFF.

This rearrangement joins TRBV7-9 to TRBJ1-5; tentatively, D is TRBD1 (5 bases). V dropped 4 bases and J dropped 2 bases, with 9 bases sitting between them. There are 14 residues in the CDR3. The germline V gene has CDR1 SEHNR and CDR2 FQNEAQ (reference sequence). CDR3: CASSSQGGNQPQHF. In nucleotides, the CDR3 is TGTGCCAGCAGCTCCCAGGGTGGCAATCAGCCCCAGCATTTT. The variable domain in full, completed from reference TRBV7-9 and TRBJ1-5, reads DTGVSQNPRHKITKRGQNVTFRCDPISEHNRLYWYRQTLGQGPEFLTYFQNEAQLEKSRLLSDRFSAERPKGSFSTLEIQRTEQGDSAMYLCASSSQGGNQPQHFGDGTRLSIL.

V is TRBV27 and J is TRBJ1-5; D not certain. CDR1 and CDR2 (germline): MNHEY, SMNVEV (reference sequence). V lost 5 bases and J 4 bases, leaving 12 bases between the germline ends. The CDR3 consists of 14 residues. CDR3 region: CASSHSQGNQPQHF. The DNA of the CDR3 is TGTGCCAGCAGTCACTCACAAGGGAATCAGCCCCAGCATTTT.

The chain employs TRBV5-5 and TRBJ1-1; D not resolved. V was clipped by 1 base and J by 7 bases, with 8 bases between them. This CDR3 has 12 residues. CDR1 SGHKS and CDR2 YYEKEE come from the germline V gene (reference sequence). The CDR3 loop reads CASSLSTVEAFF. The DNA of the CDR3 is TGTGCCAGCAGCTTGAGTACAGTTGAAGCTTTCTTT.

This chain uses TRBV9 with TRBJ2-1, with TRBD2 matching over 8 bases. This CDR3 has 14 amino acids. Trimming took 4 bases from V and 7 from J; bases not matched to a gene: 7. Germline V CDR1 and CDR2: SGDLS, YYNGEE. The CDR3 sequence is CASSSTGTSNEQFF. The CDR3 DNA reads as TGTGCCAGCAGCTCAACCGGGACTAGTAATGAGCAGTTCTTC.

J is TRBJ1-3 and V is TRBV9, with D uncertain. Germline V gene lookup returns CDR1 SGDLS and CDR2 YYNGEE. Trimming took off 0 bases at V and 4 bases at J, with 17 bases between the two ends. The CDR3 extends over 17 amino acids. In DNA, the CDR3 is TGTGCCAGCAGCGTAGGTGGCAATTCCGTCAGAGGAAACACCATATATTTT. Protein sequence: CASSVGGNSVRGNTIYF.

The J gene is TRBJ2-3, the V gene TRBV4-3; the D gene could be TRBD1 or TRBD2 (6 bases each). The length of the CDR3 is 16 residues. Trimming removed 4 bases at V and 0 bases at J, with 14 bases between. CDR1 LGHNA and CDR2 YSLEER come from the germline V gene. CDR3 nucleotides: TGCGCCAGCAGCCCCCAAGGGGGGCCTAGCACAGATACGCAGTATTTT. It specifies CASSPQGGPSTDTQYF.

The chain recombines TRBV30 with TRBJ2-7; D unclear. Germline V CDR1 and CDR2: GTSNPN, SVGIG (reference sequence). Trimming pared 4 bases from V and 2 bases from J, leaving 15 bases between. This CDR3 region has 14 residues. The CDR3 spells CAWKGVGRTYEQYF. The CDR3 DNA reads TGTGCCTGGAAAGGAGTCGGCAGAACCTACGAGCAGTACTTC.

The rearrangement uses TRBV7-2 and TRBJ2-1; D not resolved. Looked up from germline, CDR1 is SGHTA and CDR2 is FQGNSA. The CDR3 length is 15 residues. Trimming shortened V by 4 bases and J by 0 bases, and 10 bases separated the two germline ends. The CDR3 DNA reads as TGTGCCAGCAGCTCCGACTCGGCCTCCTACAATGAGCAGTTCTTC. Its protein is CASSSDSASYNEQFF.

There are a few counts of this clone. Other DNA sequences of this sample code for an identical CDR3. The V call is TRBV5-4, the J call TRBJ2-1; D assignment may be TRBD1 or TRBD2 (5 bases each). In germline, CDR1 is SGHNT, CDR2 YYREEE (reference sequence). Trimming stripped 0 bases from V and 4 bases from J, with 5 bases between. There are 13 residues in the CDR3. CDR3 nucleotide sequence: TGTGCCAGCAGCTTGGGGGGGTACAATGAGCAGTTCTTC. Its translation is CASSLGGYNEQFF.

The chain employs TRBV5-1 and TRBJ2-1; TRBD1 agrees at 7 bases. The germline CDR1 and CDR2 sequences are SGHRS and YFSETQ. CDR3 size: 13 residues. With V trimmed by 4 bases and J by 4 bases, 2 bases remained unmatched. CDR3 sequence (DNA): TGCGCCAGCAGCCAGGGGGATTACAATGAGCAGTTCTTC. It codes for CASSQGDYNEQFF. The full variable domain, in which reference TRBV5-1 and TRBJ2-1 provide the parts outside the CDR3, is KAGVTQTPRYLIKTRGQQVTLSCSPISGHRSVSWYQQTPGQGLQFLFEYFSETQRNKGNFPGRFSGRQFSNSRSEMNVSTLELGDSALYLCASSQGDYNEQFFGPGTRLTVL.

CDR3 sequence: CASSGTVSYNSPLHF. The CDR3, as DNA: TGTGCCAGCAGTGGTACCGTCTCCTATAATTCACCCCTCCACTTT. The genes are TRBV25-1 and TRBJ1-6; D is uncertain. The CDR3 length is 15 residues. V lost 4 bases, J lost 0 bases, and 7 bases lay in between. CDR1 and CDR2 (germline): MGHDK, SYGVNS.

CDR3 coding DNA: TGTGCCAGCAGTTTCGACTTAGATCAGCCCCAGCATTTT. As protein: CASSFDLDQPQHF. The chain links TRBV27 to TRBJ1-5; unclear D gene. The germline CDR1 and CDR2 sequences are MNHEY and SMNVEV (reference sequence). Trimming stripped 3 bases from V and 5 bases from J, with 8 bases between. The length of the CDR3 is 13 residues.

The chain couples TRBV7-9 to TRBJ1-5; TRBD1 matches 9 bases. CDR1 and CDR2 from the germline V gene are SEHNR and FQNEAQ (reference sequence). J gave up 5 bases and V 5 bases, and 7 bases lay outside the gene matches. This CDR3 has 15 amino acids. DNA for the CDR3: TGTGCCAGCAGCCCGGGACAGGGTCATTATCAGCCCCAGCATTTT. Encoded protein: CASSPGQGHYQPQHF. Using reference TRBV7-9 and TRBJ1-5 for the parts outside the CDR3, the full variable domain is DTGVSQNPRHKITKRGQNVTFRCDPISEHNRLYWYRQTLGQGPEFLTYFQNEAQLEKSRLLSDRFSAERPKGSFSTLEIQRTEQGDSAMYLCASSPGQGHYQPQHFGDGTRLSIL.

V gene TRBV19 combines with J gene TRBJ1-2, with TRBD1 matching 11 bases. This CDR3 region has 18 residues. The germline V gene has CDR1 LNHDA and CDR2 SQIVND (reference sequence). The V gene end was trimmed by 1 base and the J gene end by 4 bases; junction bases not matched to a gene: 11. The CDR3 loop reads CASSIGDRGGLSGYGYTF. As DNA, the CDR3 is TGTGCCAGTAGTATAGGGGACAGGGGGGGACTTAGTGGCTATGGCTACACCTTC. Drawing the rest from reference TRBV19 and TRBJ1-2, the complete variable domain is DGGITQSPKYLFRKEGQNVTLSCEQNLNHDAMYWYRQDPGQGLRLIYYSQIVNDFQKGDIAEGYSVSREKKESFPLTVTSAQKNPTAFYLCASSIGDRGGLSGYGYTFGSGTRLTVV.

The chain employs TRBV11-3 and TRBJ2-5; 8 nucleotides match TRBD1. V shed 5 bases, J shed 2 bases, and the junction held 7 bases outside the gene matches. This CDR3 has 15 amino acids. CDR1 SGHNT and CDR2 YENEEA come from the germline V gene. CDR3 nucleotide sequence: TGTGCCAGCAGCAAAGGGGACAGGCGACAAGAGACCCAGTACTTC. This translates into CASSKGDRRQETQYF. The full variable domain, its missing parts supplied by reference TRBV11-3 and TRBJ2-5, is EAGVVQSPRYKIIEKKQPVAFWCNPISGHNTLYWYLQNLGQGPELLIRYENEEAVDDSQLPKDRFSAERLKGVDSTLKIQPAELGDSAVYLCASSKGDRRQETQYFGPGTRLLVL.